This TCR beta chain was recovered during a study of T cells in Graves' hyperthyroidism and ophthalmopathy. CDR1 is LNHDA, CDR2 SQIVND, per germline (reference sequence). Unmatched junction bases numbered 0, after V lost 0 bases and J lost 7 bases. CDR3 length equals 13 residues. TCR beta CDR3 region amplification was performed from RNA transcripts. An initial round of RT-PCR targeting the TCR CDR3 relied on the HTBI primer set. TCRdb re-derived calls from the multiplex PCR reads in MiXCR, one entry per CDR3 protein. This sample has about 380,000 distinct CDR3 sequences, with around a sixth found just once.

The rearrangement uses TRBV19 and TRBJ2-1, with TRBD2 matching 7 bases. Sequences were obtained from blood. This clonotype was sampled from a man between 18 and 35 years old with Graves' ophthalmopathy. The CDR3 DNA reads as TGTGCCAGTAGTATAGAGCGGGGGAATGAGCAGTTCTTC. Its translation is CASSIERGNEQFF.